Each of the 29 T cell receptor beta chains below was sequenced from the same sample in a study of identical twins. TCRdb recomputed calls from the 5' RACE reads with MiXCR, one row per CDR3 protein. The sample lists hundreds of thousands of distinct CDR3 sequences; more than 6.5% were seen once. This sample was also put to use in a study of yellow fever vaccine responses in identical twins.

The sample taken for sequencing was memory (CD45RO+) T cells sorted from blood. The source of these receptors is a woman aged 18-30 years in good health.

This clonotype was seen repeatedly, ten times or more. The V call is TRBV10-3, the J call TRBJ1-5; tentatively, D is TRBD1 (5 bases). V lost 6 bases to trimming and J lost 7 bases, with 16 bases between them. This CDR3 has 14 residues. Per the germline V gene, CDR1 is ENHRY and CDR2 is SYGVKD. CDR3 in DNA: TGTGCCATCAGAGAAACAGGAGAGGGGCAGCCCCAGCATTTT. This codes for CAIRETGEGQPQHF.

This clonotype was detected many times. V usage is TRBV7-9 and J usage is TRBJ1-2; D is unresolved. Germline values: CDR1 SEHNR, CDR2 FQNEAQ (reference sequence). The V end lost 2 bases, the J end lost 10 bases, and 14 bases lay between the germline ends. This CDR3 comprises 13 residues. For the CDR3, the DNA is TGTGCCAGCAGCTTAAGCCAGGCCGGGGACTACACCTTC. Protein: CASSLSQAGDYTF.

This clonotype was found many times. This chain joins TRBV5-1 and TRBJ2-6; a weak D match, TRBD2 (5 bases). CDR1 and CDR2 (germline): SGHRS, YFSETQ. This CDR3 has 14 amino acids. V dropped 7 bases and J dropped 2 bases, with 10 bases sitting between them. CDR3 amino acids: CASARVAGANVLTF. As DNA, the CDR3 is TGCGCCAGCGCGAGGGTAGCTGGGGCCAACGTCCTGACTTTC.

This clonotype was seen many times. The chain combines TRBV6-1 with TRBJ2-1; 9 bases agree with TRBD2. Trimming at V came to 4 bases and at J to 5 bases, leaving 3 bases not matched to a gene. This CDR3 has 14 residues. Germline lookup yields CDR1 MNHNS and CDR2 SASEGT. CDR3 in amino acids: CASSGGGGHNEQFF. The CDR3 DNA reads as TGTGCCAGCAGTGGCGGGGGGGGACACAATGAGCAGTTCTTC.

This chain connects TRBV5-1 to TRBJ2-3; D might be TRBD2 (6 bases). There are 16 residues in the CDR3. The germline V gene encodes CDR1 SGHRS and CDR2 YFSETQ. Trimming cost V 4 bases and J 3 bases, with 18 bases left between them. The DNA for the CDR3 is TGCGCCAGCAGCGTTTCTAGCGACACTAGAACAGATACGCAGTATTTT. It specifies CASSVSSDTRTDTQYF.

The chain recombines TRBV27 with TRBJ1-1, with TRBD1 matching 10 bases. This CDR3 has 20 amino acids. CDR1 is MNHEY and CDR2 is SMNVEV in the germline V gene (reference sequence). V lost 6 bases and J lost 0; bases outside the gene matches: 19. The CDR3 here is CASRSLLGQGSVVMNTEAFF. The CDR3, as DNA: TGTGCCAGCAGAAGTTTGTTGGGACAGGGGTCGGTGGTTATGAACACTGAAGCTTTCTTT.

The V gene is TRBV15, the J gene TRBJ2-1; D perhaps matches TRBD1 (5 bases). Trimming pared 3 bases from V and 2 bases from J, leaving 11 bases between. Germline V gene sequence: CDR1 LNHNV, CDR2 YYDKDF (reference sequence). The CDR3 consists of 15 residues. The CDR3 loop is CATSSRVGAYNEQFF. The CDR3 DNA sequence: TGTGCCACCAGCAGCAGGGTTGGAGCCTACAATGAGCAGTTCTTC.

The J gene is TRBJ2-5, the V gene TRBV29-1, with 7 positions matching TRBD2. CDR3 size: 12 residues. The J segment lost 4 bases and the V segment lost 3 bases, leaving 2 bases of the junction unmatched. CDR1 is SQVTM and CDR2 is ANQGSEA in the germline V gene. Here the CDR3 DNA reads TGCAGCGTTGACCCTAGCGGAGAGACCCAGTACTTC. Protein: CSVDPSGETQYF. The variable domain in full, with the rest retrieved from reference TRBV29-1 and TRBJ2-5, is SAVISQKPSRDICQRGTSLTIQCQVDSQVTMMFWYRQQPGQSLTLIATANQGSEATYESGFVIDKFPISRPNLTFSTLTVSNMSPEDSSIYLCSVDPSGETQYFGPGTRLLVL.

This clonotype was observed many times. The rearrangement links TRBV4-1 to TRBJ2-1, with D perhaps TRBD1 (6 bases). CDR1 is MGHRA, CDR2 YSYEKL, per germline. V gave up 1 base and J gave up 4 bases, with 11 bases separating them. This CDR3 is 15 amino acids long. In DNA, the CDR3 is TGCGCCAGCAGCCAAGGGGGGCTAAGGTACAATGAGCAGTTCTTC. Amino acid sequence: CASSQGGLRYNEQFF.

The rearrangement uses TRBV7-3 and TRBJ2-1; TRBD1 or TRBD2 may be the D gene (6 bases each). From germline, CDR1 is SGHTA and CDR2 FQGTGA. The CDR3 length is 16 residues. Trimming removed 4 bases from V and 9 bases from J, with 22 bases in between. CDR3 protein: CASSSAGGGGISEQFF. The CDR3, as DNA: TGTGCCAGCAGCTCAGCCGGTGGGGGCGGGATAAGTGAGCAGTTCTTC. Drawing the rest from reference TRBV7-3 and TRBJ2-1, the complete variable domain is GAGVSQTPSNKVTEKGKYVELRCDPISGHTALYWYRQSLGQGPEFLIYFQGTGAADDSGLPNDRFFAVRPEGSVSTLKIQRTERGDSAVYLCASSSAGGGGISEQFFGPGTRLTVL.

This clonotype was found many times. This chain links TRBV10-1 with TRBJ2-1; 10 nucleotides line up with TRBD1. Germline CDR1 is WNHNN and CDR2 is SYGVQD (reference sequence). The CDR3 covers 17 residues. Trimming removed 5 bases from V and 4 bases from J; junction bases left unmatched: 11. This CDR3 reads CASSPGTGAVTYNEQFF. CDR3 bases: TGCGCCAGCAGTCCCGGGACAGGGGCCGTAACTTACAATGAGCAGTTCTTC.

Concerning this clonotype itself: A much larger clone lies a single base off, so this may be a read error. The V and J genes are TRBV6-1 and TRBJ2-5, with 12 bases fitting TRBD2. Per the germline V gene, CDR1 is MNHNS and CDR2 is SASEGT. This CDR3 region has 14 residues. Trimming took 6 bases from V and 4 from J; bases not matched to a gene: 3. In nucleotides, the CDR3 is TGTGCCAGCAGGGGGGGACTAGCGGGAGAGACCCAGTACTTC. Translation: CASRGGLAGETQYF.

J is TRBJ1-5 and V is TRBV6-5; 9 nucleotides line up with TRBD1. V dropped 4 bases and J dropped 1; count of bases not matched to a gene: 5. This CDR3 region has 16 residues. Germline CDR1 is MNHEY and CDR2 is SVGAGI. The CDR3 coding sequence is TGTGCCAGCAGTTCCCAAGGGACAGGGAGCAATCAGCCCCAGCATTTT. Its translation: CASSSQGTGSNQPQHF.

This clonotype has a count of ten or more. This chain connects TRBV12-3 or TRBV12-4 to TRBJ2-2; D remains ambiguous. The CDR3 has 14 residues. The V end lost 8 bases, the J end lost 2 bases, and 12 bases lay between the germline ends. The DNA of the CDR3 is TGTGCCAGCGGTGCCCAGACAAACACCGGGGAGCTGTTTTTT. Encoded protein: CASGAQTNTGELFF.

The gene calls are TRBV7-8 and TRBJ2-1, with 10 positions matching TRBD2. V gave up 8 bases and J gave up 3 bases; unmatched junction bases: 4. The CDR3 consists of 14 residues. Germline CDR1 is SGHVS and CDR2 is FQNEAQ. CDR3 amino acids: CASLGLAIYNEQFF. The CDR3 nucleotides read TGTGCCAGCCTGGGACTAGCGATCTACAATGAGCAGTTCTTC. The entire variable domain, with the rest obtained from reference TRBV7-8 and TRBJ2-1, is as follows: GAGVSQSPRYKVAKRGQDVALRCDPISGHVSLFWYQQALGQGPEFLTYFQNEAQLDKSGLPSDRFFAERPEGSVSTLKIQRTQQEDSAVYLCASLGLAIYNEQFFGPGTRLTVL.

This clonotype turned up a few times. The chain recombines TRBV20-1 with TRBJ2-5, with 7 positions matching TRBD1. CDR3 length: 15 residues. Germline-derived CDR1 and CDR2 are DFQATT and SNEGSKA (reference sequence). Germline trimming cut 1 base from V and 3 bases from J; bases unmatched to any gene: 8. CDR3 sequence: CSARVRTGSKETQYF. The CDR3 coding sequence is TGCAGTGCTAGAGTAAGGACAGGTTCTAAAGAGACCCAGTACTTC.

The chain is built from TRBV3-1 and TRBJ1-2; D perhaps matches TRBD1 (5 bases). The CDR3 runs 15 residues. The V gene's germline CDR1 is LGHDT and CDR2 YNNKEL (reference sequence). V lost 4 bases and J 3 bases, leaving 15 bases between the germline ends. CDR3 coding DNA: TGTGCCAGCAGCCGCGCCGGGGGTATTTACTATGGCTACACCTTC. Encoded protein: CASSRAGGIYYGYTF. The whole variable domain, filled in from reference TRBV3-1 and TRBJ1-2, reads DTAVSQTPKYLVTQMGNDKSIKCEQNLGHDTMYWYKQDSKKFLKIMFSYNNKELIINETVPNRFSPKSPDKAHLNLHINSLELGDSAVYFCASSRAGGIYYGYTFGSGTRLTVV.

This clonotype was seen at least ten times. The junction does not match germline at one end; this may be a read error. This chain connects TRBV28 to TRBJ1-1; D may be TRBD1 (6 bases). The CDR3 totals 12 residues. CDR1 MDHEN and CDR2 SYDVKM come from the germline V gene. The CDR3 DNA is TGCACTACTCAGGGGATAGACACTGAAGCTTTCTTT. This translates into CTTQGIDTEAFF.

Only a few counts were recorded for this clonotype. The V and J genes are TRBV6-1 and TRBJ2-5, with 10 bases identical to TRBD1. Per germline, CDR1 MNHNS and CDR2 SASEGT. Germline trimming cut 1 base from V and 4 bases from J; bases unmatched to any gene: 3. This CDR3 comprises 15 residues. The CDR3, as DNA: TGTGCCAGCAGTGAAGAGACAGGGGGCATAGAGACCCAGTACTTC. Protein product: CASSEETGGIETQYF.

This clonotype was observed at least ten times. The chain links TRBV5-1 to TRBJ2-7; D is ambiguous. The CDR3 has 14 amino acids. The V end lost 7 bases, the J end lost 0 bases, and 14 bases lay between the germline ends. The V gene's germline CDR1 is SGHRS and CDR2 YFSETQ. CDR3 region: CASRPSLSSYEQYV. CDR3 coding DNA: TGCGCCAGCCGCCCCAGCTTAAGCTCCTACGAGCAGTACGTC.

The rearrangement uses TRBV6-2 or TRBV6-3 and TRBJ2-7; D uncertain. Germline CDR1 MNHEY, CDR2 SVGEGT. There are 12 residues in the CDR3. Trimming took off 6 bases at V and 4 bases at J, with 10 bases between the two ends. CDR3 coding DNA: TGTGCCAGCAGCCCCGTCGGGTACGAGCAGTACTTC. Protein product: CASSPVGYEQYF.

This clonotype was detected many times. V gene TRBV5-1 combines with J gene TRBJ2-2; 8 nucleotides match TRBD2. The CDR3 spans 15 residues. Germline V gene lookup returns CDR1 SGHRS and CDR2 YFSETQ. The V segment lost 4 bases and the J segment 6 bases; nucleotides outside the gene matches: 8. CDR3 residues: CASSPREAGAGELFF. CDR3 DNA sequence: TGCGCCAGCAGCCCCAGAGAAGCGGGGGCCGGGGAGCTGTTTTTT. The variable domain in full, with the rest retrieved from reference TRBV5-1 and TRBJ2-2, is KAGVTQTPRYLIKTRGQQVTLSCSPISGHRSVSWYQQTPGQGLQFLFEYFSETQRNKGNFPGRFSGRQFSNSRSEMNVSTLELGDSALYLCASSPREAGAGELFFGEGSRLTVL.

This clonotype was seen repeatedly, ten times or more. This rearrangement joins TRBV12-3 or TRBV12-4 to TRBJ2-3; D assignment may be TRBD1 or TRBD2 (6 bases each). The CDR3 is 16 amino acids. V lost 6 bases, J lost 0 bases, and 16 bases lay in between. The CDR3 DNA sequence: TGTGCCAGCAGCCCAGTGGGGGGCCGTAGCACAGATACGCAGTATTTT. Its protein product is CASSPVGGRSTDTQYF.

This clonotype was observed at least ten times. V usage is TRBV20-1 and J usage is TRBJ2-3, with 15 bases lining up with TRBD2. The CDR3 has 16 residues. CDR1 DFQATT and CDR2 SNEGSKA come from the germline V gene (reference sequence). Trimming took 5 bases from V and 1 from J; bases not matched to a gene: 4. The CDR3 DNA is TGCAGTGCTCCAGGGACTAGCGGGAGGCGCACAGATACGCAGTATTTT. This codes for CSAPGTSGRRTDTQYF.

This clonotype was counted ten times or more. This chain connects TRBV6-4 to TRBJ2-7; 9 bases fit TRBD2. Germline loops: CDR1 MRHNA, CDR2 SNTAGT. V lost 2 bases and J lost 5; bases outside the gene matches: 1. The CDR3 contains 13 residues. The CDR3 loop reads CASSDGTSNEQYF. In nucleotides, the CDR3 is TGTGCCAGCAGTGACGGGACTAGCAACGAGCAGTACTTC.

This clonotype was counted many times. V and J are TRBV5-6 and TRBJ2-2; tentative D call: TRBD2 (5 bases). The germline gives CDR1 SGHDT, CDR2 YYEEEE. There are 12 residues in the CDR3. V lost 3 bases, J lost 5 bases, and 5 bases lay in between. This CDR3 reads CASSWTTGELFF. The DNA for the CDR3 is TGTGCCAGCAGCTGGACTACCGGGGAGCTGTTTTTT.

The rearrangement links TRBV4-2 to TRBJ2-1; the D gene is possibly TRBD2 (7 bases). Germline V CDR1 and CDR2: LGHNA, YNFKEQ. Trimming removed 5 bases from V and 3 bases from J, with 17 bases in between. The CDR3 has 16 residues. The CDR3 sequence: CASSTGAGGLYNEQFF. The DNA of the CDR3 is TGTGCCAGCAGCACGGGGGCCGGGGGGCTCTACAATGAGCAGTTCTTC.

In its sample, this clonotype was seen a few times. This chain joins TRBV20-1 and TRBJ1-1; D remains ambiguous. CDR3 length: 10 residues. V shed 8 bases and J shed 6 bases, with 10 bases lying between them. Germline CDR1 is DFQATT and CDR2 is SNEGSKA (reference sequence). In DNA, the CDR3 is TGCAGTTTGGGGTTTTCTGAAGCTTTCTTT. The encoded protein is CSLGFSEAFF.

This clonotype was picked up a small number of times. The genes are TRBV5-1 and TRBJ1-1; 7 bases fit TRBD1. Germline values: CDR1 SGHRS, CDR2 YFSETQ. J was trimmed by 2 bases and V by 2 bases; bases with no gene match: 9. This CDR3 has 16 amino acids. CDR3 in amino acids: CASSFARTGENTEAFF. The DNA for the CDR3 is TGCGCCAGCAGCTTTGCCCGGACAGGAGAAAACACTGAAGCTTTCTTT.